These 22 T cell receptor beta chains were all obtained from the same sample, sequenced in a study of long-term antiretroviral therapy in people with HIV. Samples were assayed with immunoSEQ v3.0 at survey level. Profiled with immunoSEQ multiplex PCR; TCRdb holds only in-frame clones, not every one. Of 9,500 or so clones listed, around 70% are singletons. The sequencing used unsorted PBMCs, collected 1.8 years before starting antiretroviral therapy. The source of these receptors is a man aged 35-49 years with HIV.

The gene calls are TRBV5-1 and TRBJ1-4; maybe TRBD1 (5 bases). Germline V gene data show CDR1 as SGHRS and CDR2 as YFSETQ. The CDR3 is 15 residues long. Trimming pared 4 bases from V and 4 bases from J, leaving 14 bases between. The CDR3 DNA follows: TGCGCCAGCAGCGATCACAGGACGGATAATGAAAAACTGTTTTTT. This encodes CASSDHRTDNEKLFF.

The chain uses TRBV6-1 and TRBJ2-6; D gene ambiguous. The germline V and J ends were trimmed by 9 bases and 1 base, with 10 bases remaining between them. CDR1 is MNHNS and CDR2 is SASEGT in the germline V gene. The CDR3 has 14 residues. The CDR3 spells CARPYGSGANVLTF. The CDR3 region has the DNA TGTGCCAGGCCATATGGGTCTGGGGCCAACGTCCTGACTTTC.

The V and J genes are TRBV7-9 and TRBJ1-2; no firm D call. The CDR3 totals 16 residues. Germline CDR1 SEHNR, CDR2 FQNEAQ (reference sequence). V was shortened by 2 bases and J by 8 bases, with 21 bases between the two germline ends. CDR3 sequence: CASSLLDTISRGGYTF. The DNA of the CDR3 is TGTGCCAGCAGCTTACTCGACACAATCTCTCGGGGAGGCTACACCTTC.

The table lists this clone with a few counts. This chain links TRBV7-8 with TRBJ2-7; TRBD2 aligns across 12 bases. Germline CDR1 SGHVS, CDR2 FQNEAQ. After removal of 5 bases from V and 0 bases from J, the junction contained 2 bases not matched to a gene. The CDR3 length is 15 residues. The CDR3 DNA is TGTGCCAGCAGCCAGACTAGCGGGGGCTCCTACGAGCAGTACTTC. Translation gives CASSQTSGGSYEQYF.

The chain couples TRBV5-4 to TRBJ1-1; no firm D call. Germline values: CDR1 SGHNT, CDR2 YYREEE (reference sequence). V gave up 2 bases and J gave up 1 base, with 6 bases separating them. The CDR3 has 13 residues. The chain's CDR3 is CASSFDRNTEAFF. The DNA for the CDR3 is TGTGCCAGCAGCTTTGATCGGAACACTGAAGCTTTCTTT.

This clone was found once. The V call is TRBV5-1, the J call TRBJ1-2, with D tentatively TRBD1 (6 bases). Germline V gene sequence: CDR1 SGHRS, CDR2 YFSETQ. This CDR3 spans 14 amino acids. V gave up 4 bases and J gave up 3 bases, with 13 bases separating them. The CDR3 reads CASSPWTEDYGYTF. CDR3 coding DNA: TGCGCCAGCAGCCCCTGGACAGAAGACTATGGCTACACCTTC.

The chain uses TRBV30 and TRBJ2-7, with D possibly TRBD2 on 5 matching bases. Germline V gene sequence: CDR1 GTSNPN, CDR2 SVGIG (reference sequence). With 7 bases removed from V and 5 bases from J, the gap between germline ends came to 18 bases. This CDR3 is 13 amino acids long. The CDR3 reads CASAWRGLHEQYF. The CDR3 DNA follows: TGTGCCTCAGCATGGAGAGGGTTGCACGAGCAGTACTTC.

This clone has only a few counts. The genes are TRBV6-1 and TRBJ1-2; D call uncertain. With 3 bases removed from V and 8 bases from J, the gap between germline ends came to 16 bases. Germline CDR1 is MNHNS and CDR2 is SASEGT. This CDR3 has 14 amino acids. CDR3 sequence reads: CASSESVTRRGYTF. For the CDR3, the DNA is TGTGCCAGCAGTGAGTCCGTCACGAGGAGGGGCTACACCTTC.

This chain uses TRBV5-1 with TRBJ2-7, with 7 bases that match TRBD1. With V trimmed by 0 bases and J by 1 base, 4 bases remained unmatched. The CDR3 contains 15 residues. Looked up from germline, CDR1 is SGHRS and CDR2 is YFSETQ. In nucleotides, the CDR3 is TGCGCCAGCAGCTTGGATGGGACAGCTTCCTACGAGCAGTACTTC. This codes for CASSLDGTASYEQYF.

V usage is TRBV4-2 and J usage is TRBJ1-2; 7 positions agree with TRBD1. This CDR3 has 13 residues. Germline trimming cut 4 bases from V and 4 bases from J; bases unmatched to any gene: 3. Germline CDR1 LGHNA, CDR2 YNFKEQ. The DNA of the CDR3 is TGTGCCAGCAGCCCAAGACAGGGCTATGGCTACACCTTC. Translation gives CASSPRQGYGYTF.

This chain links TRBV5-4 with TRBJ2-7; D tentatively reads TRBD1 or TRBD2 (5 bases each). The CDR3 extends over 16 amino acids. The germline gives CDR1 SGHNT, CDR2 YYREEE (reference sequence). With 3 bases removed from V and 0 bases from J, the gap between germline ends came to 16 bases. This CDR3 reads CASSSGGVLSSYEQYF. For the CDR3, the DNA is TGTGCCAGCAGCTCTGGGGGAGTCCTTAGCTCCTACGAGCAGTACTTC.

This rearrangement joins TRBV5-1 to TRBJ2-2; 7 nucleotides line up with TRBD1. V lost 3 bases, J lost 0 bases, and 14 bases stayed unmatched. This CDR3 has 19 residues. Germline lookup yields CDR1 SGHRS and CDR2 YFSETQ. CDR3 region: CASSSGQTLQPANTGELFF. CDR3 nucleotides: TGCGCCAGCAGCTCGGGACAGACCCTCCAACCCGCGAACACCGGGGAGCTGTTTTTT.

A remark on this clone: Other nucleotide sequences from this sample produce the same CDR3. V and J are TRBV6-1 and TRBJ1-1; D unresolved. Trimming pared 6 bases from V and 1 base from J, leaving 12 bases between. The CDR3 extends over 14 amino acids. Germline assignment: CDR1 MNHNS and CDR2 SASEGT. This CDR3 is CASRRLGGNTEAFF. The CDR3 DNA reads as TGTGCCAGCAGAAGATTGGGAGGGAACACTGAAGCTTTCTTT.

The chain recombines TRBV7-2 with TRBJ2-7; 8 positions agree with TRBD2. Trimming took 5 bases from V and 2 from J; bases not matched to a gene: 5. Germline CDR1 is SGHTA and CDR2 is FQGNSA. This CDR3 region has 14 residues. The CDR3 region is CASSPPGLAYEQYF. The DNA for the CDR3 is TGTGCCAGCAGCCCACCGGGACTAGCCTACGAGCAGTACTTC.

V gene TRBV7-9 combines with J gene TRBJ1-1; D unclear. Germline CDR1 is SEHNR and CDR2 is FQNEAQ (reference sequence). The CDR3 length is 12 residues. Trimming shortened V by 1 base and J by 10 bases, and 10 bases separated the two germline ends. CDR3 in amino acids: CASSLDVGGAFF. The DNA for the CDR3 is TGTGCCAGCAGCTTAGATGTCGGTGGAGCTTTCTTT.

This chain links TRBV11-2 with TRBJ2-7, with 8 bases lining up with TRBD1. CDR1 and CDR2 (germline): SGHAT, FQNNGV. The CDR3 runs 16 residues. The ends lost 2 bases at V and 2 bases at J; junction bases unmatched: 8. In DNA form, the CDR3 reads TGTGCCAGCAGCTTATGGCCAGGGGGCAACCCCTACGAGCAGTACTTC. This encodes CASSLWPGGNPYEQYF. Supplemented by reference TRBV11-2 and TRBJ2-7, the full variable domain reads EAGVAQSPRYKIIEKRQSVAFWCNPISGHATLYWYQQILGQGPKLLIQFQNNGVVDDSQLPKDRFSAERLKGVDSTLKIQPAKLEDSAVYLCASSLWPGGNPYEQYFGPGTRLTVT.

The rearrangement links TRBV6-6 to TRBJ1-2; D may be TRBD1 (6 bases). Trimming pared 6 bases from V and 3 bases from J, leaving 14 bases between. In germline, CDR1 is MNHNY, CDR2 SVGAGI (reference sequence). The CDR3 length is 14 residues. The CDR3 sequence is CASRRETGHYGYTF. CDR3 bases: TGTGCCAGCAGGCGCGAGACAGGCCACTATGGCTACACCTTC.

V is TRBV21-1 and J is TRBJ2-7. TRBV21-1 is designated a pseudogene. This CDR3 is built from 15 residues. CDR3 residues: CASSKKHRGLYEQYF. CDR3 sequence (DNA): TGTGCCAGCAGCAAAAAGCACCGGGGCCTTTACGAGCAGTACTTC.

CDR3 sequence reads: CASSLPVSGGVYEQYF. The CDR3 nucleotides read TGTGCCAGCTCCTTGCCCGTTTCGGGGGGGGTCTACGAGCAGTACTTC. J is TRBJ2-7 and V is TRBV11-2; TRBD2 agrees at 8 bases. V gave up 8 bases and J gave up 3 bases; unmatched junction bases: 15. The CDR3 is 16 residues long. Germline values: CDR1 SGHAT, CDR2 FQNNGV.

V gene TRBV9 combines with J gene TRBJ1-4; D unresolved. V lost 2 bases, J lost 4 bases, and 9 bases lay in between. Germline CDR1 reads SGDLS; CDR2 reads YYNGEE. The CDR3 covers 14 residues. The CDR3 is CASSVDVNNEKLFF. The CDR3 nucleotides read TGTGCCAGCAGCGTCGATGTTAATAATGAAAAACTGTTTTTT.

By sample share, this clone is large. The chain joins TRBV2 to TRBJ1-6; perhaps TRBD1 as D (5 bases). The CDR3 totals 15 residues. V was clipped by 6 bases and J by 8 bases, with 17 bases between them. CDR1 SNHLY and CDR2 FYNNEI come from the germline V gene. CDR3 DNA: TGTGCCAGCAGACGAAGGGGAGATTCTGATTCACCCCTCCACTTT. Protein product: CASRRRGDSDSPLHF. Based on the CDR3 plus reference TRBV2 and TRBJ1-6, the full variable domain is EPEVTQTPSHQVTQMGQEVILRCVPISNHLYFYWYRQILGQKVEFLVSFYNNEISEKSEIFDDQFSVERPDGSNFTLKIRSTKLEDSAMYFCASRRRGDSDSPLHFGNGTRLTVT.

This sequence joins TRBV10-3 and TRBJ1-4; possible D gene TRBD1, 5 bases. The CDR3 loop spans 13 amino acids. The germline V gene encodes CDR1 ENHRY and CDR2 SYGVKD. Trimming removed 7 bases at V and 6 bases at J, with 12 bases between. CDR3 bases: TGTGCCATCAAAGGGCCACAGGATGAAAAACTGTTTTTT. It encodes CAIKGPQDEKLFF.